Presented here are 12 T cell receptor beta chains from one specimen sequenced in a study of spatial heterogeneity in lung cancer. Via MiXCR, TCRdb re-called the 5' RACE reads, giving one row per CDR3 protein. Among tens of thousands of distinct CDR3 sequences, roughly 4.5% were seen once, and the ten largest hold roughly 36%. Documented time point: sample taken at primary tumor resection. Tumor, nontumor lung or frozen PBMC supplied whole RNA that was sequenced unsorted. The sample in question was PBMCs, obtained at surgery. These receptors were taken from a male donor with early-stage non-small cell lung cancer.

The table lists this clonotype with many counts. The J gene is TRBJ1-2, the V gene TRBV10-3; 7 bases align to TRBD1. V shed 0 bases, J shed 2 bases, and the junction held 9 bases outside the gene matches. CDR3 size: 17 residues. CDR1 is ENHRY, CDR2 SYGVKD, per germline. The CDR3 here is CAISESPWTGRNYGYTF. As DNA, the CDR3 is TGTGCCATCAGTGAGTCTCCCTGGACAGGACGGAACTATGGCTACACCTTC.

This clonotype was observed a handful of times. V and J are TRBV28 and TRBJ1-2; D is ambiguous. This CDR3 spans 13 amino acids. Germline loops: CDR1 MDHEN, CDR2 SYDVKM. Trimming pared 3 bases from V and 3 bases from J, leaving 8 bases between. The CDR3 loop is CASSFGEDYGYTF. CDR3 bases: TGTGCCAGCAGTTTCGGGGAGGACTATGGCTACACCTTC.

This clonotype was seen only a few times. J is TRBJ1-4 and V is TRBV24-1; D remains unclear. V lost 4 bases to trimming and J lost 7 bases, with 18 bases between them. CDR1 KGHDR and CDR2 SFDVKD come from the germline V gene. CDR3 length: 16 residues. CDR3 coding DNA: TGTGCCACCAGTGACCCGCACAAATCGGGTAGTGAAAAACTGTTTTTT. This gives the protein CATSDPHKSGSEKLFF.

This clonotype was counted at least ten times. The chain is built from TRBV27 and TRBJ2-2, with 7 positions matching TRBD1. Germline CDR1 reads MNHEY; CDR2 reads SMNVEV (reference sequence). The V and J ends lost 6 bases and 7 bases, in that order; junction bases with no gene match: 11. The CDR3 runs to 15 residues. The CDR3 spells CASRTGSTLGGELFF. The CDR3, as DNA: TGTGCCAGCAGGACAGGGTCCACCCTAGGCGGGGAGCTGTTTTTT.

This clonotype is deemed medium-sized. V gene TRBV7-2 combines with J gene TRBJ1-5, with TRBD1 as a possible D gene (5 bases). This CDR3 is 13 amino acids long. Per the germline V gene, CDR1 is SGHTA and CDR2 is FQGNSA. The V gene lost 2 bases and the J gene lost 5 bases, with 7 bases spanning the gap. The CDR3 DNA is TGTGCCAGCAGCTTACAGACAGATCAGCCCCAGCATTTT. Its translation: CASSLQTDQPQHF.

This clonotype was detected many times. CDR3 DNA sequence: TGTGCCAGCAGTTTAAAGGGACAGGGGGCCTTCTACGAGCAGTACTTC. This codes for CASSLKGQGAFYEQYF. This chain connects TRBV27 to TRBJ2-7; 12 nucleotides align to TRBD1. The trim removed 2 bases at V and 3 bases at J, leaving 5 bases unmatched. The CDR3 contains 16 residues. CDR1 is MNHEY, CDR2 SMNVEV, per germline (reference sequence).

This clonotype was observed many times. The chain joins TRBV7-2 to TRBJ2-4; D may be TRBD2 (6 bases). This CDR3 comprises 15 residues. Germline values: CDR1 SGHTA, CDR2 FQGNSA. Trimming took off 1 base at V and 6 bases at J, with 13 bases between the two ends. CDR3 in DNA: TGTGCCAGCAGCTTAGGCGGGGCTCGACTAAACATTCAGTACTTC. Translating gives CASSLGGARLNIQYF. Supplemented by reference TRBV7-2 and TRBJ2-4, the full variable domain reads GAGVSQSPSNKVTEKGKDVELRCDPISGHTALYWYRQSLGQGLEFLIYFQGNSAPDKSGLPSDRFSAERTGGSVSTLTIQRTQQEDSAVYLCASSLGGARLNIQYFGAGTRLSVL.

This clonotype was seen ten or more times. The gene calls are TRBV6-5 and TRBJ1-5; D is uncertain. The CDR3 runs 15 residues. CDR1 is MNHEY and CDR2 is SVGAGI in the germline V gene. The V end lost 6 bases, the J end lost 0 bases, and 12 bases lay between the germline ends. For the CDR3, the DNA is TGTGCCAGCAGACCCCTACCTTATAGCAATCAGCCCCAGCATTTT. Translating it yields CASRPLPYSNQPQHF.

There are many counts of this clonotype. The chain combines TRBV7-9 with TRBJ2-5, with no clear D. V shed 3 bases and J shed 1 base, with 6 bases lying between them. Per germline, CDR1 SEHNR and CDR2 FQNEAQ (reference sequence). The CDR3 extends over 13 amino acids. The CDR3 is CASSFPPQETQYF. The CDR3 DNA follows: TGTGCCAGCAGCTTCCCTCCCCAAGAGACCCAGTACTTC. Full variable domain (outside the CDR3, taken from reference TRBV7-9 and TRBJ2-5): DTGVSQNPRHKITKRGQNVTFRCDPISEHNRLYWYRQTLGQGPEFLTYFQNEAQLEKSRLLSDRFSAERPKGSFSTLEIQRTEQGDSAMYLCASSFPPQETQYFGPGTRLLVL.

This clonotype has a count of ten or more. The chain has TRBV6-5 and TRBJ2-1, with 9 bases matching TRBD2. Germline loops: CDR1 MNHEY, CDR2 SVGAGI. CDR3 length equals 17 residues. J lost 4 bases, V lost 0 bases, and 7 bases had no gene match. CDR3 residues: CASSYSALAGRYNEQFF. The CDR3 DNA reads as TGTGCCAGCAGTTACTCTGCTCTAGCGGGAAGATACAATGAGCAGTTCTTC.

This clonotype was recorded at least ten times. The CDR3 here is CATSRGVKGTGVSPLHF. Here the CDR3 DNA reads TGTGCCACCAGCAGAGGCGTTAAGGGGACAGGGGTTTCACCCCTCCACTTT. V and J are TRBV15 and TRBJ1-6; 10 bases line up with TRBD1. There are 17 residues in the CDR3. J was trimmed by 9 bases and V by 1 base; bases with no gene match: 9. Germline CDR1 LNHNV, CDR2 YYDKDF (reference sequence).

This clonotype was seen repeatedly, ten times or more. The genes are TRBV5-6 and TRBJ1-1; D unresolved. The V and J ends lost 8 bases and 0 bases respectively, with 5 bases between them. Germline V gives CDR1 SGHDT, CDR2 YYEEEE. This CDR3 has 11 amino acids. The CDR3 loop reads CASSVNTEAFF. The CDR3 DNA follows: TGTGCCAGTTCAGTGAACACTGAAGCTTTCTTT.